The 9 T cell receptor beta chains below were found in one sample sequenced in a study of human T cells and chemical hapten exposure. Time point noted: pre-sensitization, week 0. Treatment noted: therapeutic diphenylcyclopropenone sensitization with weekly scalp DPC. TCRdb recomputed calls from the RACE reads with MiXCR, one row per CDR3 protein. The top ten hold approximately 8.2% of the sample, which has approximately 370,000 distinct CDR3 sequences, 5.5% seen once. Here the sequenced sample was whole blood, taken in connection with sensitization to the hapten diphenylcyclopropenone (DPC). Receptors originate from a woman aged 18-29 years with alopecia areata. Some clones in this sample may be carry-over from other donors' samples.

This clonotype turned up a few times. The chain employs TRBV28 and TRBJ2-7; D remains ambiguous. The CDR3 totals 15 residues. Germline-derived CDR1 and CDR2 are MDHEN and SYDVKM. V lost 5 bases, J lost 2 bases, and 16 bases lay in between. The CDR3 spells CASSTPLALAYEQYF. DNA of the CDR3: TGTGCCAGCAGTACTCCTTTGGCCCTTGCCTACGAGCAGTACTTC.

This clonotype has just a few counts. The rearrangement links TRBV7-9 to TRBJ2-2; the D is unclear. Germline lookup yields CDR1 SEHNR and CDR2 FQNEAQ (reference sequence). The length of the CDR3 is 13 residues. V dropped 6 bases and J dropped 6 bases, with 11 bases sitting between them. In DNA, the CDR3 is TGTGCCAGCAGAGAAGTATCCTCCGGGGAGCTGTTTTTT. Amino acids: CASREVSSGELFF.

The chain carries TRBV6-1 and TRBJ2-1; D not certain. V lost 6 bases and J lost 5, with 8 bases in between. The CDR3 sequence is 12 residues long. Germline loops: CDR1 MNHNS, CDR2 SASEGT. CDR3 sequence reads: CASSESDNEQFF. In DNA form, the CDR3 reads TGTGCCAGCAGCGAGTCCGACAATGAGCAGTTCTTC.

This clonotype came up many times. Here the CDR3 DNA reads TGTGCCAGCAGCCATCCCGGGACACTCGACATTTCCTACACAGATACGCAGTATTTT. It specifies CASSHPGTLDISYTDTQYF. This chain connects TRBV3-1 to TRBJ2-3; D is perhaps TRBD1 (6 bases). The V gene's germline CDR1 is LGHDT and CDR2 YNNKEL (reference sequence). V was trimmed by 3 bases and J by 2 bases, leaving 24 bases between them. This CDR3 spans 19 amino acids.

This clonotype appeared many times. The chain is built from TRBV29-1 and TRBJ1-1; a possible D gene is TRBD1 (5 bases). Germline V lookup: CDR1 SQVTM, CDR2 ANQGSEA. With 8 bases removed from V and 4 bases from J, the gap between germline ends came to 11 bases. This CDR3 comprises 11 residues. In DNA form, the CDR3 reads TGCAGCTCCCATAGGGGCACTGAAGCTTTCTTT. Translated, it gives CSSHRGTEAFF.

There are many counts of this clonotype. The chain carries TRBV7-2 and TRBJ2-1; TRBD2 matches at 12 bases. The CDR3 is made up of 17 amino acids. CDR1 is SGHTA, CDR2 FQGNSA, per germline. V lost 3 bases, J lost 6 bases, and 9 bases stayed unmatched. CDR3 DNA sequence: TGTGCCAGCAGCTTCCTACGGACTAGCGGGGAGCCCAATGAGCAGTTCTTC. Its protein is CASSFLRTSGEPNEQFF.

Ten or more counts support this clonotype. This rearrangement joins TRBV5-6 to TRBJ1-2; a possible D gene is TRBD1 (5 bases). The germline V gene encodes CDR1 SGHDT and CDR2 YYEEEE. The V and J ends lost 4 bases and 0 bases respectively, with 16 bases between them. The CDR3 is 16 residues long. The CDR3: CASSTWTSSANYGYTF. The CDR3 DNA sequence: TGTGCCAGCAGCACATGGACATCTTCCGCTAACTATGGCTACACCTTC.

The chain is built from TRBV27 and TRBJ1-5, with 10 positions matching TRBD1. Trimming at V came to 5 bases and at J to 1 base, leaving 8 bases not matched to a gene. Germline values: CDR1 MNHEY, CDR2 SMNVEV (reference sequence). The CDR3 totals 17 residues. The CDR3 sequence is CASSPPPGQGSNQPQHF. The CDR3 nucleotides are TGTGCCAGCAGTCCACCACCGGGACAGGGGAGCAATCAGCCCCAGCATTTT.

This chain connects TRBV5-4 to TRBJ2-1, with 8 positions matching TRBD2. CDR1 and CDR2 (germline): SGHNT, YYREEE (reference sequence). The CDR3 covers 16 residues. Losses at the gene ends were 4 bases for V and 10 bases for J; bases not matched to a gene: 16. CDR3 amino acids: CASSLGEGLALSEQFF. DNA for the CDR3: TGTGCCAGCAGCCTGGGGGAAGGACTAGCCTTAAGCGAGCAGTTCTTC. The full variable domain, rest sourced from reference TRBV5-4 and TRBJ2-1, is ETGVTQSPTHLIKTRGQQVTLRCSSQSGHNTVSWYQQALGQGPQFIFQYYREEENGRGNFPPRFSGLQFPNYSSELNVNALELDDSALYLCASSLGEGLALSEQFFGPGTRLTVL.